Below, 4 T cell receptor beta chains from the same sample are listed, as sequenced in a study of T cells in Graves' hyperthyroidism and ophthalmopathy (dated by TCRdb to between 2018 and 2020). The library was obtained by multiplex PCR. Sequencing was carried out with an Illumina HiSeq 2000. The TCR beta CDR3 regions were amplified from RNA transcripts. For the first round of RT-PCR on the TCR CDR3, the HTBI primer set was used together with the Qiagen OneStep RT-PCR kit. TCRdb reprocessing: public reads trimmed at Q25 with fastp, clones called with MiXCR, in-frame beta chains kept. For every CDR3 protein sequence, its rows merge into one entry that carries the most common genes and DNA. The sample table holds roughly 250,000 distinct CDR3 sequences, of which more than 12% were seen once. Of the sample, 13% is held by the ten largest clones. Sequencing used blood. Receptor source: a middle-aged woman with Graves' hyperthyroidism that later progressed to Graves' ophthalmopathy.

The table lists this clonotype with many counts. The chain has TRBV28 and TRBJ2-3; 7 positions agree with TRBD1. Germline V gives CDR1 MDHEN, CDR2 SYDVKM. CDR3 length: 15 residues. Trimming at V came to 4 bases and at J to 3 bases, leaving 7 bases not matched to a gene. The CDR3 protein is CASSSPTGITDTQYF. The DNA for the CDR3 is TGTGCCAGCAGTTCTCCGACAGGGATAACAGATACGCAGTATTTT. Full variable domain (outside the CDR3, taken from reference TRBV28 and TRBJ2-3): DVKVTQSSRYLVKRTGEKVFLECVQDMDHENMFWYRQDPGLGLRLIYFSYDVKMKEKGDIPEGYSVSREKKERFSLILESASTNQTSMYLCASSSPTGITDTQYFGPGTRLTVL.

This clonotype was observed at least ten times. The chain uses TRBV3-1 and TRBJ2-1; TRBD2 matches 14 bases. From germline, CDR1 is LGHDT and CDR2 YNNKEL (reference sequence). This CDR3 is built from 17 residues. The junction had 6 bases not matched to a gene; V was cut back by 0 bases and J by 8 bases. The CDR3 sequence is CASSQDWTSGRSDEQFF. The CDR3 DNA follows: TGTGCCAGCAGCCAAGATTGGACTAGCGGGAGGAGCGATGAGCAGTTCTTC.

This clonotype was recorded many times. V usage is TRBV18 and J usage is TRBJ1-6; D gene uncertain. V was shortened by 1 base and J by 5 bases, with 3 bases between the two germline ends. Germline V gene sequence: CDR1 KGHSH, CDR2 LQKENI. The CDR3 length is 13 residues. For the CDR3, the DNA is TGTGCCAGCTCACCACTCGATAATTCACCCCTCCACTTT. Protein sequence: CASSPLDNSPLHF.

In its sample, this clonotype was seen many times. The J gene is TRBJ1-6, the V gene TRBV7-9; 7 nucleotides line up with TRBD1. This CDR3 is built from 16 residues. Germline CDR1 is SEHNR and CDR2 is FQNEAQ (reference sequence). Trimming at V came to 5 bases and at J to 10 bases, leaving 14 bases not matched to a gene. CDR3 nucleotide sequence: TGTGCCAGCAGCCTTGGCGTCATAGGGGGCAGGTCACCCCTCCACTTT. Its translation is CASSLGVIGGRSPLHF.